This T cell receptor beta chain emerged from a study of vaccination and CD4 T cells after COVID-19. Regarding treatment: roughly 10-day PBMC culture with coronavirus spike peptide pools or control peptides (ViraFEST assay). Prior to the COVID-19 pandemic (2011-2018), the unexposed donor's CD4+ T cells were collected. This clonotype came up a few times. Its antigen is unknown. V was clipped by 8 bases and J by 5 bases, with 18 bases between them. Germline loops: CDR1 MDHEN, CDR2 SYDVKM. This CDR3 spans 14 amino acids. With the Oncomine TCR Beta short-read assay, DNA from cultured CD4+ T cells was sequenced. From CD4+ T cells that had been cultured, genomic DNA was extracted. From the PCR reads, TCRdb called clonotypes with MiXCR, one entry per CDR3 protein. The data hold approximately 11,000 distinct CDR3 sequences, with about 32% observed a single time.

The genes are TRBV28 and TRBJ1-2; D might be TRBD1 (6 bases). This receptor was identified in a human donor in good health. Sequenced: CD4+ T cells from blood, cultured in vitro. The CDR3 region has the DNA TGTGCCAGCGGAGTTGTGGGGACACATTATGGCTACACCTTC. Translation gives CASGVVGTHYGYTF.